Following are 21 T cell receptor beta chains from one sample sequenced in a study of blood T cell repertoires in COVID-19. Some clones are missing from TCRdb's copy, which holds only in-frame ones; the method was immunoSEQ multiplex PCR. This sample yields some 130,000 clones, of which about 79% are seen a single time; roughly 15% belongs to the top ten. Material: peripheral blood. The receptors originated from a woman aged 45 to 65 with acute or convalescent COVID-19.

This chain joins TRBV11-1 and TRBJ1-1, with D uncertain. The CDR3 contains 16 residues. The V end lost 0 bases, the J end lost 1 base, and 12 bases lay between the germline ends. From germline, CDR1 is SGHAT and CDR2 FQDESV (reference sequence). CDR3: CASSLAGELRNTEAFF. The CDR3 nucleotides read TGTGCCAGCAGCTTAGCGGGAGAATTAAGGAACACTGAAGCTTTCTTT.

The J gene is TRBJ1-1, the V gene TRBV12-3 or TRBV12-4, with D possibly being TRBD1 (5 bases). The V end was cut by 10 bases, the J end by 1 base, with 7 bases between. This CDR3 is 11 amino acids long. The CDR3 sequence: CANRRNTEAFF. The CDR3 nucleotides are TGTGCCAACAGGAGGAACACTGAAGCTTTCTTT.

The gene calls are TRBV5-6 and TRBJ1-5; 11 nucleotides line up with TRBD1. The CDR3 is 16 residues long. Germline V gene sequence: CDR1 SGHDT, CDR2 YYEEEE. V lost 2 bases to trimming and J lost 5 bases; unmatched junction nucleotides: 6. CDR3 in amino acids: CASSFGRTGGYQPQHF. DNA of the CDR3: TGTGCCAGCAGCTTTGGGAGGACAGGGGGCTATCAGCCCCAGCATTTT.

In this sample, this clone turned up a few times. The rearrangement links TRBV6-1 to TRBJ2-7, with TRBD2 matching over 11 bases. Losses at the gene ends were 1 base for V and 3 bases for J; bases not matched to a gene: 2. The CDR3 sequence is 15 residues long. Germline V gives CDR1 MNHNS, CDR2 SASEGT. The chain's CDR3 is CASSEGTSGGYEQYF. CDR3 DNA: TGTGCCAGCAGTGAAGGTACTAGCGGGGGCTACGAGCAGTACTTC.

This sequence joins TRBV19 and TRBJ2-7, with 7 bases lining up with TRBD1. Per the germline V gene, CDR1 is LNHDA and CDR2 is SQIVND (reference sequence). The J segment lost 6 bases and the V segment lost 5 bases, leaving 13 bases of the junction unmatched. The CDR3 runs to 15 residues. The CDR3 nucleotides are TGTGCCAGTAGTGTAAACCGGGACAGTAGTTCCGAGCAGTACTTC. Amino acid sequence: CASSVNRDSSSEQYF. Full variable domain (remainder filled in from reference TRBV19 and TRBJ2-7): DGGITQSPKYLFRKEGQNVTLSCEQNLNHDAMYWYRQDPGQGLRLIYYSQIVNDFQKGDIAEGYSVSREKKESFPLTVTSAQKNPTAFYLCASSVNRDSSSEQYFGPGTRLTVT.

The chain has TRBV11-2 and TRBJ2-6; 12 bases fit TRBD2. Germline values: CDR1 SGHAT, CDR2 FQNNGV. The CDR3 consists of 19 residues. V lost 4 bases, J lost 2 bases, and 9 bases stayed unmatched. The CDR3 sequence is CASSSYSSGGAAGANVLTF. In DNA form, the CDR3 reads TGTGCCAGCAGCTCATACTCTAGCGGGGGGGCTGCTGGGGCCAACGTCCTGACTTTC.

The rearrangement links TRBV19 to TRBJ1-2; a possible D gene is TRBD1 (6 bases). Trimming took 5 bases from V and 2 from J, leaving 12 bases between them. Germline CDR1 reads LNHDA; CDR2 reads SQIVND (reference sequence). The CDR3 has 14 residues. The CDR3 sequence is CASSFTGSNYGYTF. DNA of the CDR3: TGTGCCAGTAGTTTTACAGGGTCGAACTATGGCTACACCTTC.

The V and J genes are TRBV15 and TRBJ2-1; the D gene is possibly TRBD2 (7 bases). The CDR3 is 15 amino acids. V was cut by 0 bases and J by 4 bases, with 10 bases left in between. Germline assignment: CDR1 LNHNV and CDR2 YYDKDF (reference sequence). This CDR3 is CATSRDGGTYNEQFF. CDR3 coding DNA: TGTGCCACCAGCAGAGACGGGGGGACATACAATGAGCAGTTCTTC.

V is TRBV6-5 and J is TRBJ1-4; 7 bases align to TRBD1. Germline V CDR1 and CDR2: MNHEY, SVGAGI. The CDR3 runs 13 residues. The V segment lost 9 bases and the J segment 4 bases; nucleotides outside the gene matches: 5. CDR3 DNA: TGTGCCAGTCCGGGACAGCGTAATGAAAAACTGTTTTTT. Protein sequence: CASPGQRNEKLFF.

This chain connects TRBV5-1 to TRBJ1-2, with TRBD1 matching over 7 bases. V shed 0 bases and J 5 bases; nucleotides not matched to a gene: 1. Germline CDR1 SGHRS, CDR2 YFSETQ. This CDR3 region has 13 residues. The CDR3 nucleotides are TGCGCCAGCAGCTTGGACAGGGGTTATGGCTACACCTTC. Protein product: CASSLDRGYGYTF. The whole variable domain, remainder taken from reference TRBV5-1 and TRBJ1-2, is KAGVTQTPRYLIKTRGQQVTLSCSPISGHRSVSWYQQTPGQGLQFLFEYFSETQRNKGNFPGRFSGRQFSNSRSEMNVSTLELGDSALYLCASSLDRGYGYTFGSGTRLTVV.

V is TRBV10-3 and J is TRBJ2-7; D might be TRBD2 (6 bases). Germline CDR1 and CDR2: ENHRY and SYGVKD. This CDR3 is 12 amino acids long. Trimming stripped 3 bases from V and 6 bases from J, with 9 bases between. The CDR3 loop reads CAISDRGSEQYF. Here the CDR3 DNA reads TGTGCCATCAGTGACCGGGGGAGCGAGCAGTACTTC.

This sequence joins TRBV30 and TRBJ2-7; a possible D gene is TRBD2 (5 bases). This CDR3 has 12 amino acids. Deletions cut 2 bases from V and 4 bases from J, with 9 bases between. In germline, CDR1 is GTSNPN, CDR2 SVGIG (reference sequence). The CDR3 DNA reads as TGTGCCTGGAGTTTCGGGGAATACGAGCAGTACTTC. Translation gives CAWSFGEYEQYF.

V and J are TRBV6-1 and TRBJ1-6; tentatively, D is TRBD1 (6 bases). Germline CDR1 MNHNS, CDR2 SASEGT. This CDR3 is built from 16 residues. V was pared by 2 bases and J by 8 bases, with 16 bases between. This chain's CDR3 is CASSEQPRDIDSPLHF. In DNA form, the CDR3 reads TGTGCCAGCAGTGAACAACCACGGGACATCGATTCACCCCTCCACTTT.

V gene TRBV19 combines with J gene TRBJ1-2, with D tentatively TRBD1 (5 bases). The V and J ends lost 5 bases and 7 bases respectively, with 17 bases between them. CDR1 is LNHDA, CDR2 SQIVND, per germline (reference sequence). The CDR3 is 14 amino acids. Here the CDR3 reads CASSAPGNRRGYTF. The CDR3 DNA reads TGTGCCAGTAGTGCGCCAGGGAATCGTCGTGGCTACACCTTC.

The genes are TRBV28 and TRBJ1-1; TRBD1 is a possible D gene (5 bases). The CDR3 has 14 residues. Trimming shortened V by 3 bases and J by 5 bases, and 13 bases separated the two germline ends. The germline V gene encodes CDR1 MDHEN and CDR2 SYDVKM. CDR3 DNA sequence: TGTGCCAGCAGTTTCCTGGGGGGTAGGACTGAAGCTTTCTTT. This codes for CASSFLGGRTEAFF.

This clone was recorded a few times. The chain is built from TRBV6-5 and TRBJ1-1; D is ambiguous. CDR1 and CDR2 (germline): MNHEY, SVGAGI. This CDR3 contains 13 residues. V dropped 7 bases and J dropped 4 bases, with 13 bases sitting between them. In nucleotides, the CDR3 is TGTGCCAGCATACAGTCACGGGGCACTGAAGCTTTCTTT. It codes for CASIQSRGTEAFF.

This chain links TRBV18 with TRBJ1-1; TRBD1 might be the D (6 bases). Trimming shortened V by 1 base and J by 6 bases, and 15 bases separated the two germline ends. The germline CDR1 and CDR2 sequences are KGHSH and LQKENI. This CDR3 comprises 15 residues. CDR3 nucleotide sequence: TGTGCCAGCTCACCACAGGGAGGGGGTTGGCCTGAAGCTTTCTTT. Residues: CASSPQGGGWPEAFF.

This chain uses TRBV6-4 with TRBJ1-1; TRBD1 aligns across 7 bases. Per the germline V gene, CDR1 is MRHNA and CDR2 is SNTAGT. The CDR3 contains 14 residues. V was pared by 8 bases and J by 1 base, with 7 bases of the junction left unmatched. The chain's CDR3 is CASSPTGENTEAFF. Here the CDR3 DNA reads TGTGCCAGCTCCCCAACAGGGGAGAACACTGAAGCTTTCTTT.

This chain joins TRBV5-1 and TRBJ1-1; tentative D call: TRBD1 (5 bases). Germline assignment: CDR1 SGHRS and CDR2 YFSETQ. The CDR3 runs 14 residues. The V and J ends lost 0 bases and 3 bases respectively, with 9 bases between them. CDR3 protein: CASSLAGGDTEAFF. In DNA form, the CDR3 reads TGCGCCAGCAGCTTGGCCGGGGGGGACACTGAAGCTTTCTTT.

This chain uses TRBV10-3 with TRBJ2-4, with D perhaps TRBD1 (6 bases). CDR3 length equals 15 residues. Germline V CDR1 and CDR2: ENHRY, SYGVKD. Trimming stripped 10 bases from V and 0 bases from J, with 16 bases between. CDR3 nucleotides: TGTGCCACCCGGGACGGACAGATAGCCAAAAACATTCAGTACTTC. Protein sequence: CATRDGQIAKNIQYF.

This rearrangement joins TRBV6-5 to TRBJ1-3; the match to TRBD1 covers 8 bases. CDR3 length equals 15 residues. V was clipped by 4 bases and J by 3 bases; unmatched bases: 5. Germline assignment: CDR1 MNHEY and CDR2 SVGAGI. CDR3 residues: CASSSDRGYGNTIYF. The CDR3 DNA reads as TGTGCCAGCAGTTCTGACAGGGGATATGGAAACACCATATATTTT.